A single sample gave rise to the 12 T cell receptor beta chains below, sequenced in a study of patients and donors after allogeneic stem cell transplantation. TCRdb re-analysed the RT-PCR reads in MiXCR, keeping a single row per CDR3 protein. The table includes roughly 180,000 distinct CDR3 sequences, less than 45% detected once. Sequenced material: blood, either unsorted or a sorted T cell fraction (not recorded which). Source of these receptors: a human donor who was either an allogeneic HSCT recipient or a stem cell or donor lymphocyte infusion donor (not recorded which). It is not recorded whose cells these are; they may come from a transplant donor.

The chain is built from TRBV15 and TRBJ2-5; D is unclear. CDR1 is LNHNV, CDR2 YYDKDF, per germline (reference sequence). Trimming took off 4 bases at V and 6 bases at J, with 6 bases between the two ends. The CDR3 sequence is 11 residues long. The CDR3 is CATSTGQTQYF. In DNA form, the CDR3 reads TGTGCCACCAGCACAGGACAGACCCAGTACTTC.

The sample holds a few counts of this clonotype. The V and J genes are TRBV27 and TRBJ2-7; 12 bases match TRBD2. The CDR3 consists of 14 residues. Losses at the gene ends were 5 bases for V and 7 bases for J; bases not matched to a gene: 6. Germline-derived CDR1 and CDR2 are MNHEY and SMNVEV (reference sequence). CDR3 loop: CASSILLAGGEQYF. The CDR3 DNA sequence: TGTGCCAGCAGTATTTTACTAGCGGGGGGAGAGCAGTACTTC.

The rearrangement joins TRBV3-1 to TRBJ2-2; no definite D call. V was trimmed by 4 bases and J by 6 bases, leaving 12 bases between them. This CDR3 contains 14 residues. Germline CDR1 reads LGHDT; CDR2 reads YNNKEL (reference sequence). The chain's CDR3 is CASSRASRAGELFF. DNA of the CDR3: TGTGCCAGCAGCCGGGCCTCCCGGGCCGGGGAGCTGTTTTTT.

This clonotype was observed a few times. This CDR3 is CSAPSYDRASYNEQFF. CDR3 coding DNA: TGCAGTGCTCCATCCTACGACAGGGCTTCCTACAATGAGCAGTTCTTC. The genes are TRBV20-1 and TRBJ2-1, with 7 bases that match TRBD1. Germline loops: CDR1 DFQATT, CDR2 SNEGSKA (reference sequence). With 5 bases clipped from V and 1 base from J, the junction kept 11 bases outside the gene matches. The CDR3 covers 16 residues.

In this sample, this clonotype turned up a few times. The chain links TRBV7-8 to TRBJ2-2; no clear D. The CDR3 has 15 residues. V was trimmed by 4 bases and J by 6 bases, leaving 15 bases between them. The germline gives CDR1 SGHVS, CDR2 FQNEAQ. The CDR3 bases are TGTGCCAGCAGCTCCTCCTTAACTAACCCCGGGGAGCTGTTTTTT. Its protein product is CASSSSLTNPGELFF.

This clonotype came up a few times. The rearrangement links TRBV19 to TRBJ1-1, with TRBD1 matching over 7 bases. The V gene end was trimmed by 3 bases and the J gene end by 1 base; junction bases not matched to a gene: 8. CDR3 length equals 16 residues. Germline V gene data show CDR1 as LNHDA and CDR2 as SQIVND (reference sequence). In DNA, the CDR3 is TGTGCCAGTAGTATTTTGGGGACAGAGCCGAACACTGAAGCTTTCTTT. Translating gives CASSILGTEPNTEAFF.

The chain carries TRBV6-5 and TRBJ2-7; D gene ambiguous. The CDR3 length is 13 residues. CDR1 and CDR2 (germline): MNHEY, SVGAGI. With 4 bases removed from V and 3 bases from J, the gap between germline ends came to 10 bases. CDR3 DNA: TGTGCCAGCAGTTGGACGGTAGACTACGAGCAGTACTTC. Translating gives CASSWTVDYEQYF.

This chain connects TRBV7-9 to TRBJ2-2; D remains ambiguous. Trimming removed 6 bases at V and 6 bases at J, with 8 bases between. The length of the CDR3 is 12 residues. Looked up from germline, CDR1 is SEHNR and CDR2 is FQNEAQ (reference sequence). CDR3 amino acids: CASRAEAGELFF. The CDR3 nucleotides read TGTGCCAGCAGAGCAGAGGCCGGGGAGCTGTTTTTT.

The rearrangement uses TRBV20-1 and TRBJ2-7, with D perhaps matching TRBD1 or TRBD2 (5 bases each). The germline V and J ends were trimmed by 6 bases and 2 bases, with 14 bases remaining between them. The CDR3 is 13 residues long. Per germline, CDR1 DFQATT and CDR2 SNEGSKA (reference sequence). CDR3 in DNA: TGCAGTGCCACCGGGACGGGGACCTACGAGCAGTACTTC. Translation gives CSATGTGTYEQYF.

This clonotype has a handful of counts. The chain uses TRBV7-9 and TRBJ1-2; unclear D gene. Germline CDR1 SEHNR, CDR2 FQNEAQ (reference sequence). The V and J ends lost 3 bases and 1 base respectively, with 6 bases between them. The length of the CDR3 is 13 residues. The DNA of the CDR3 is TGTGCCAGCAGCTTTAACAGTAACTATGGCTACACCTTC. It specifies CASSFNSNYGYTF.

On this clonotype: A junction end diverges from the germline sequence, so it may reflect a read error. The chain links TRBV24-1 to TRBJ2-1; perhaps TRBD2 as D (5 bases). This CDR3 is built from 14 residues. Per germline, CDR1 KGHDR and CDR2 SFDVKD. The CDR3, as DNA: TGTGCCACCAGTGATTTGAGCGGAAACAATGAGCGGTTCTTC. This translates into CATSDLSGNNERFF.

The chain combines TRBV6-2 or TRBV6-3 with TRBJ1-1; TRBD1 aligns across 7 bases. CDR3 size: 16 residues. The trim removed 7 bases at V and 1 base at J, leaving 12 bases unmatched. Germline assignment: CDR1 MNHEY and CDR2 SVGEGT. CDR3 residues: CASMVPSTGTNTEAFF. CDR3 bases: TGTGCCAGCATGGTACCTTCGACAGGGACGAACACTGAAGCTTTCTTT.